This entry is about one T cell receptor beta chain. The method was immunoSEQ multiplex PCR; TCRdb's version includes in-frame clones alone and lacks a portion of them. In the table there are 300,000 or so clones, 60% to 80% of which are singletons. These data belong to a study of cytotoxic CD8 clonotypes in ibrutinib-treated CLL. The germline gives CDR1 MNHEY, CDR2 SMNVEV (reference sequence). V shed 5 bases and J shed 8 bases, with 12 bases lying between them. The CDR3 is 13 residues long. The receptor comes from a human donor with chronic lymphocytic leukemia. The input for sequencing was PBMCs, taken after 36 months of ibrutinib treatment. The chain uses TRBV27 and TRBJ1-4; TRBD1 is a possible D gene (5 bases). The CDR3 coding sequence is TGTGCCAGCAGTCGAGGGGTGGGAGAAAAACTGTTTTTT. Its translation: CASSRGVGEKLFF.